A single sample is the source of the 27 T cell receptor beta chains below, sequenced in a study of T cells in Graves' hyperthyroidism and ophthalmopathy. Amplification of TCR beta CDR3 regions used RNA as the template. Carried out on the TCR CDR3, a first-round RT-PCR used the HTBI primer set. One entry per CDR3 protein results from TCRdb running MiXCR on the multiplex PCR reads. The top ten clones hold about 40% of a sample with under 250,000 distinct CDR3 sequences, approximately 23% of them seen once. Material for sequencing was blood. These receptors all come from a woman between 40 and 55 years old with Graves' ophthalmopathy.

This clonotype was observed many times. The V call is TRBV5-1, the J call TRBJ1-2, with D unclear. The germline V gene encodes CDR1 SGHRS and CDR2 YFSETQ. Trimming took off 0 bases at V and 7 bases at J, with 10 bases between the two ends. The CDR3 loop spans 13 amino acids. CDR3 in DNA: TGCGCCAGCAGCTTGGATATCCGGCCTGGCTACACCTTC. It codes for CASSLDIRPGYTF.

Ten or more counts support this clonotype. The genes are TRBV28 and TRBJ1-2, with TRBD1 as a possible D gene (6 bases). There are 12 residues in the CDR3. The germline V gene encodes CDR1 MDHEN and CDR2 SYDVKM. Trimming removed 8 bases from V and 4 bases from J, with 11 bases in between. CDR3 sequence (DNA): TGTGCCAGCCATGGACAGATCTATGGCTACACCTTC. Its translation: CASHGQIYGYTF.

The chain combines TRBV12-3 or TRBV12-4 with TRBJ2-7; 8 bases are a match to TRBD1. V gave up 6 bases and J gave up 2 bases; unmatched junction bases: 6. The CDR3 extends over 14 amino acids. The DNA for the CDR3 is TGTGCCAGCAGGAAGGGACAGGCAACCTACGAGCAGTACTTC. Translating it yields CASRKGQATYEQYF.

Only a few counts were recorded for this clonotype. The chain links TRBV7-9 to TRBJ2-7, with 7 bases fitting TRBD2. This CDR3 is built from 14 residues. The V gene end was trimmed by 4 bases and the J gene end by 9 bases; junction bases not matched to a gene: 12. Looked up from germline, CDR1 is SEHNR and CDR2 is FQNEAQ (reference sequence). The CDR3 nucleotides are TGTGCCAGCAGCTCCCGGGACCGGGGGGTCGGGCAGTACTTC. Translated: CASSSRDRGVGQYF.

The chain has TRBV12-3 or TRBV12-4 and TRBJ1-1; 7 bases fit TRBD1. The junction had 17 bases not matched to a gene; V was cut back by 6 bases and J by 10 bases. There are 15 residues in the CDR3. CDR3 amino acids: CASRSEDRAVMVAFF. The DNA of the CDR3 is TGTGCCAGCAGATCCGAAGACAGGGCGGTCATGGTAGCTTTCTTT.

The chain has TRBV7-2 and TRBJ1-2, with D unresolved. The CDR3 runs to 12 residues. V lost 6 bases to trimming and J lost 8 bases, with 13 bases between them. Germline lookup yields CDR1 SGHTA and CDR2 FQGNSA. The CDR3 bases are TGTGCCAGCAGTCGACCGACATTGGGCTACACCTTC. Its protein is CASSRPTLGYTF.

This clonotype was counted once. The rearrangement uses TRBV12-5 and TRBJ1-2, with D possibly being TRBD1 (5 bases). The germline V and J ends were trimmed by 1 base and 2 bases, with 5 bases remaining between them. Per germline, CDR1 LGHNT and CDR2 FRNRAP. The CDR3 is 13 residues long. The CDR3 spells CASGLGQNYGYTF. CDR3 nucleotide sequence: TGTGCTAGTGGTTTGGGACAGAACTATGGCTACACCTTC.

This clonotype came up many times. The CDR3 sequence is CASSLIFSRLEAFF. The DNA for the CDR3 is TGTGCCAGCAGCTTAATTTTTTCCCGGTTGGAAGCTTTCTTT. The V and J genes are TRBV7-8 and TRBJ1-1; no clear D gene. The CDR3 sequence is 14 residues long. Per the germline V gene, CDR1 is SGHVS and CDR2 is FQNEAQ. Between the trimmed V and J ends, which lost 2 bases and 8 bases, there was a span of 15 bases.

This clonotype was seen at least ten times. The rearrangement joins TRBV11-2 to TRBJ2-5; D call uncertain. The CDR3 length is 13 residues. Trimming removed 0 bases at V and 4 bases at J, with 6 bases between. Per germline, CDR1 SGHAT and CDR2 FQNNGV. Here the CDR3 DNA reads TGTGCCAGCAGCTTAGAACTCGGAGAGACCCAGTACTTC. Translating gives CASSLELGETQYF. The complete variable domain, with remaining parts taken from reference TRBV11-2 and TRBJ2-5, reads EAGVAQSPRYKIIEKRQSVAFWCNPISGHATLYWYQQILGQGPKLLIQFQNNGVVDDSQLPKDRFSAERLKGVDSTLKIQPAKLEDSAVYLCASSLELGETQYFGPGTRLLVL.

This clonotype was observed at least ten times. The rearrangement joins TRBV2 to TRBJ2-5; D ambiguous. This CDR3 comprises 13 residues. The V and J ends lost 6 bases and 5 bases respectively, with 13 bases between them. Germline lookup yields CDR1 SNHLY and CDR2 FYNNEI. CDR3 coding DNA: TGTGCCAGCAGGGATCTTCCTCGGGAGACCCAGTACTTC. Amino acids: CASRDLPRETQYF.

Many counts were recorded for this clonotype. J is TRBJ1-1 and V is TRBV28; D is unresolved. Deletions cut 6 bases from V and 3 bases from J, with 14 bases between. The CDR3 has 14 amino acids. From germline, CDR1 is MDHEN and CDR2 SYDVKM. The CDR3 sequence: CASRLPVGYTEAFF. The CDR3, as DNA: TGTGCCAGCAGACTGCCCGTGGGGTACACTGAAGCTTTCTTT.

V is TRBV6-2 or TRBV6-3 and J is TRBJ2-7, with 7 bases identical to TRBD2. Germline CDR1 and CDR2: MNHEY and SVGEGT. The length of the CDR3 is 16 residues. J was trimmed by 4 bases and V by 0 bases; bases with no gene match: 9. The CDR3 sequence is CASSYSWGGEGYEQYF. The CDR3 coding sequence is TGTGCCAGCAGTTACTCGTGGGGCGGGGAGGGGTACGAGCAGTACTTC.

The sample holds many counts of this clonotype. The gene calls are TRBV6-6 and TRBJ1-2; TRBD1 might be the D (6 bases). The CDR3 consists of 16 residues. Germline CDR1 is MNHNY and CDR2 is SVGAGI (reference sequence). V was shortened by 8 bases and J by 8 bases, with 27 bases between the two germline ends. The CDR3 nucleotides are TGTGCCAGCTGGAGAGGTTCGAAGACAGGTCGGAAAGGCTACACCTTC. This codes for CASWRGSKTGRKGYTF.

This chain links TRBV10-3 with TRBJ2-5; 7 bases match TRBD2. Germline assignment: CDR1 ENHRY and CDR2 SYGVKD. CDR3 length: 15 residues. The junction had 2 bases not matched to a gene; V was cut back by 1 base and J by 0 bases. CDR3 nucleotide sequence: TGTGCCATCAGTGAGTTCGGGGGGTACCAAGAGACCCAGTACTTC. Translated, it gives CAISEFGGYQETQYF.

Many counts were recorded for this clonotype. The CDR3 DNA is TGTGCCAGCAGCTCCCAGAAGACAGGGGGCGACGAGCAGTACTTC. Translation: CASSSQKTGGDEQYF. The chain is built from TRBV28 and TRBJ2-7, with 10 bases fitting TRBD1. The CDR3 contains 15 residues. V dropped 6 bases and J dropped 5; count of bases not matched to a gene: 10. Germline CDR1 MDHEN, CDR2 SYDVKM.

The chain employs TRBV7-2 and TRBJ2-4; no firm D call. V lost 3 bases and J 0 bases, leaving 3 bases between the germline ends. The CDR3 length is 13 residues. Germline CDR1 and CDR2: SGHTA and FQGNSA. The CDR3 DNA reads TGTGCCAGCAGCTTGACAGCCAAAAACATTCAGTACTTC. Protein: CASSLTAKNIQYF.

This clonotype was picked up many times. CDR3 coding DNA: TGTGCCATCAGCCCCGGGACTGTCACCGGGGAGCTGTTTTTT. This sequence encodes CAISPGTVTGELFF. This sequence joins TRBV10-3 and TRBJ2-2; TRBD2 is a possible D gene (6 bases). The length of the CDR3 is 14 residues. Germline V gives CDR1 ENHRY, CDR2 SYGVKD. The germline V and J ends were trimmed by 6 bases and 4 bases, with 12 bases remaining between them.

This clonotype occurred a few times. This may be a read error, as it is one base from a much larger clone. The CDR3 here is CASSSDSDTEAFF. The CDR3, as DNA: TGTGCCAGCAGCTCGGACAGCGACACTGAAGCTTTCTTT. The V call is TRBV7-2, the J call TRBJ1-1; D possibly corresponds to TRBD1 (6 bases). V was clipped by 4 bases and J by 3 bases, with 9 bases between them. This CDR3 is built from 13 residues. Germline V lookup: CDR1 SGHTA, CDR2 FQGNSA.

This clonotype was seen at least ten times. The chain has TRBV20-1 and TRBJ2-7, with D possibly matching TRBD2 (6 bases). The CDR3 is 16 amino acids. V was trimmed by 6 bases and J by 3 bases, leaving 24 bases between them. Looked up from germline, CDR1 is DFQATT and CDR2 is SNEGSKA (reference sequence). The CDR3, as DNA: TGCAGTGCAACCATTTCGGGAGCCCGTAACCGCTACGAGCAGTACTTC. As protein: CSATISGARNRYEQYF.

The J gene is TRBJ1-5, the V gene TRBV12-3 or TRBV12-4; D is undetermined. The CDR3 covers 11 residues. CDR3 bases: TGTGCTACTGGGCCGGATCAGCCCCAGCATTTT. This translates into CATGPDQPQHF.

The rearrangement joins TRBV3-1 to TRBJ1-1; weak D call: TRBD1 (5 bases). The CDR3 runs to 13 residues. CDR1 is LGHDT and CDR2 is YNNKEL in the germline V gene (reference sequence). Trimming stripped 4 bases from V and 10 bases from J, with 16 bases between. The CDR3 here is CASSLRDAGVAFF. The DNA of the CDR3 is TGTGCCAGCAGCCTCCGGGACGCCGGGGTAGCTTTCTTT.

The chain recombines TRBV6-4 with TRBJ2-7; TRBD2 might be the D (6 bases). The CDR3 covers 13 residues. CDR1 is MRHNA, CDR2 SNTAGT, per germline. Trimming shortened V by 6 bases and J by 4 bases, and 13 bases separated the two germline ends. CDR3 sequence reads: CASSLHGGYEQYF. CDR3 nucleotides: TGTGCCAGCAGCCTACACGGGGGTTACGAGCAGTACTTC.

In this sample, this clonotype turned up a few times. The V gene is TRBV28, the J gene TRBJ2-2; 8 positions match TRBD1. Germline CDR1 MDHEN, CDR2 SYDVKM. The CDR3 length is 16 residues. Germline trimming cut 7 bases from V and 1 base from J; bases unmatched to any gene: 8. CDR3: CASKSGQGGNTGELFF. DNA for the CDR3: TGTGCCAGCAAGTCCGGACAGGGAGGGAACACCGGGGAGCTGTTTTTT.

This clonotype was detected many times. The chain links TRBV7-2 to TRBJ2-7; 10 nucleotides agree with TRBD2. CDR3 length: 14 residues. V shed 2 bases, J shed 7 bases, and the junction held 5 bases outside the gene matches. Germline-derived CDR1 and CDR2 are SGHTA and FQGNSA. CDR3 sequence: CASSLLAGAEEQYF. The CDR3 region has the DNA TGTGCCAGCAGCTTACTAGCGGGAGCGGAGGAGCAGTACTTC.

At least ten counts were recorded for this clonotype. This chain uses TRBV28 with TRBJ1-5; no definite D call. CDR3 size: 14 residues. V lost 2 bases, J lost 9 bases, and 14 bases lay in between. CDR1 is MDHEN, CDR2 SYDVKM, per germline. The CDR3, as DNA: TGTGCCAGCAGTTTAGATATGGGTCCAGGGCCCCAGCATTTT. Its translation is CASSLDMGPGPQHF. The full variable domain, its missing parts supplied by reference TRBV28 and TRBJ1-5, is DVKVTQSSRYLVKRTGEKVFLECVQDMDHENMFWYRQDPGLGLRLIYFSYDVKMKEKGDIPEGYSVSREKKERFSLILESASTNQTSMYLCASSLDMGPGPQHFGDGTRLSIL.

The V call is TRBV12-3 or TRBV12-4, the J call TRBJ1-1, with a possible D match to TRBD1 (5 bases). V lost 3 bases and J lost 5, with 10 bases in between. The CDR3 is 13 amino acids. CDR3 coding DNA: TGTGCCAGCAGTTTGAGGGGATGGACTGAAGCTTTCTTT. It specifies CASSLRGWTEAFF.

The chain is built from TRBV6-1 and TRBJ1-5; tentative D call: TRBD1 (5 bases). The CDR3 sequence is 16 residues long. Germline V gene lookup returns CDR1 MNHNS and CDR2 SASEGT. V lost 4 bases and J 0 bases, leaving 13 bases between the germline ends. CDR3 nucleotide sequence: TGTGCCAGCAGTGGGGACCGGCAGATTAGCAATCAGCCCCAGCATTTT. This codes for CASSGDRQISNQPQHF.